The clone carrying this TCR beta chain was seen only a few times. The CDR3 has 13 residues. V was trimmed by 3 bases and J by 7 bases, leaving 12 bases between them. Germline CDR1 SEHNR, CDR2 FQNEAQ (reference sequence). These data come from a study of T cells in Graves' hyperthyroidism and ophthalmopathy. Orbital computed tomography and thyroid ultrasound, together with serum TRAb and thyroxine and clinical symptoms, were used for diagnoses. Amplification of TCR beta CDR3 regions was performed using RNA transcripts as template. The HTBI primer set drove a first-round RT-PCR of the TCR CDR3. TCRdb redid the calling of the multiplex PCR reads with MiXCR, one entry per CDR3 protein. Of some 320,000 distinct CDR3 sequences in the sample, roughly 15% were seen once.

Sequenced input: blood. The sequence came from a woman in her thirties or forties with Graves' ophthalmopathy. J is TRBJ2-5 and V is TRBV7-9; D gene uncertain. This CDR3 is CASSFSASGTQYF. Here the CDR3 DNA reads TGTGCCAGCAGCTTTTCCGCTAGTGGGACCCAGTACTTC.